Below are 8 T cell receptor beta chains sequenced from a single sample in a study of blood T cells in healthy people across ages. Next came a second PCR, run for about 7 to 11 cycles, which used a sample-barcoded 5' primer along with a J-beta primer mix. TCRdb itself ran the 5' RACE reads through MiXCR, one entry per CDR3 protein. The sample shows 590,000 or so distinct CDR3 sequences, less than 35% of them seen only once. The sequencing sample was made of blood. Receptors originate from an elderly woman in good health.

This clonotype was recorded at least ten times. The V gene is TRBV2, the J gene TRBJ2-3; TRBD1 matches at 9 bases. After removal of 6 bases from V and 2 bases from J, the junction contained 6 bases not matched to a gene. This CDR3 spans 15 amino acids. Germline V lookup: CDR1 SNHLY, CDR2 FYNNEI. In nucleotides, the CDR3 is TGTGCCAGCAGCGGGACAGGGCTTAACACAGATACGCAGTATTTT. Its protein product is CASSGTGLNTDTQYF.

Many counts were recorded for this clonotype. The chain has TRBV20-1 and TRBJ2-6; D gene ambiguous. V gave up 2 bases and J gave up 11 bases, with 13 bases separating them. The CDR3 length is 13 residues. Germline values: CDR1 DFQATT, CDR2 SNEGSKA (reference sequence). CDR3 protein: CSARWMAADVLTF. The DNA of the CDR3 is TGCAGTGCTAGATGGATGGCCGCCGACGTCCTGACTTTC.

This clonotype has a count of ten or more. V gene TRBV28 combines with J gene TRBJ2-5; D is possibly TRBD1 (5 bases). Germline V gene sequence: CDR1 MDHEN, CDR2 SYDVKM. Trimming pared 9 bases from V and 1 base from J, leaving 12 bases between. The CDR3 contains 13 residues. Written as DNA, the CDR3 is TGTGCCAGTGGTAAGGGGATCCAAGAGACCCAGTACTTC. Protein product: CASGKGIQETQYF.

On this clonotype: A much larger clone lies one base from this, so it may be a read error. Here the CDR3 reads CVSSLRRTADTGSPYEQYF. The DNA of the CDR3 is TGCGTCAGCAGCCTCAGAAGGACCGCTGACACCGGGAGCCCCTACGAGCAGTACTTC. The chain uses TRBV5-1 and TRBJ2-7, with D perhaps matching TRBD2 (6 bases). The CDR3 has 19 amino acids. In germline, CDR1 is SGHRS, CDR2 YFSETQ.

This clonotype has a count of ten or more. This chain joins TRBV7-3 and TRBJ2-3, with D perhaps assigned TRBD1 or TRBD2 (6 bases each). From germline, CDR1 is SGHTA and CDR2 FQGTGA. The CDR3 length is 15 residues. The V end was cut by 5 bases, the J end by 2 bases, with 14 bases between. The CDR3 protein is CASSRLGGPTDTQYF. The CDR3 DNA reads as TGTGCCAGCAGCCGCCTGGGGGGCCCCACAGATACGCAGTATTTT.

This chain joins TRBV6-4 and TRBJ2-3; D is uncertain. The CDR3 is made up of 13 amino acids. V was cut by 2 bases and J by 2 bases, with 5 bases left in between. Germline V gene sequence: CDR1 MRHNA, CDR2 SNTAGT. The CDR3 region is CASSDTTTDTQYF. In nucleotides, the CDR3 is TGTGCCAGCAGTGACACCACCACAGATACGCAGTATTTT.

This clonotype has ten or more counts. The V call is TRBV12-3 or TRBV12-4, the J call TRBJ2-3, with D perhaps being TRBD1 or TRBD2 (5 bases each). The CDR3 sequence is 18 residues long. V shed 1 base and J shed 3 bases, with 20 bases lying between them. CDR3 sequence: CASSLGGWAGRGTDTQYF. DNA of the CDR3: TGTGCCAGCAGTTTAGGGGGATGGGCAGGGAGAGGGACAGATACGCAGTATTTT.

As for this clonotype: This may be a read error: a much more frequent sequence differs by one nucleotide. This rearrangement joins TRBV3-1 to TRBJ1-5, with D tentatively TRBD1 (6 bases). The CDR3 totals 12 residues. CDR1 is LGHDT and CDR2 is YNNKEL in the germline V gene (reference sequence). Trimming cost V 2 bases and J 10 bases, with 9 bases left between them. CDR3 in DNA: TGTGCCAGCAGCCAATCAGGGGCCCCCCAGCATTTT. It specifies CASSQSGAPQHF. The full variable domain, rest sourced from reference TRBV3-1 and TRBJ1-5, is DTAVSQTPKYLVTQMGNDKSIKCEQNLGHDTMYWYKQDSKKFLKIMFSYNNKELIINETVPNRFSPKSPDKAHLNLHINSLELGDSAVYFCASSQSGAPQHFGDGTRLSIL.